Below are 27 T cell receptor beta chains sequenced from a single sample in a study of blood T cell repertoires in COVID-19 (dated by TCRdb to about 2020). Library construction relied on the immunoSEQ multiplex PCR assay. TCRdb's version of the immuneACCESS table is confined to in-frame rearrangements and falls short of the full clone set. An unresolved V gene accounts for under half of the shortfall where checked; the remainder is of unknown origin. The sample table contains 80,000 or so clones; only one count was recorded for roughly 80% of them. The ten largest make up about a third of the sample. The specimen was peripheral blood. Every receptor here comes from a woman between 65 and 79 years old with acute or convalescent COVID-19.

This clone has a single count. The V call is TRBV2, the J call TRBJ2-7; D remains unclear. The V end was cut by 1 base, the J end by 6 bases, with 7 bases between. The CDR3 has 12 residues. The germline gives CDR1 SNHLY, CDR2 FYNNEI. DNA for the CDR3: TGTGCCAGCAGTGAAGGCCCACTCGAGCAGTACTTC. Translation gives CASSEGPLEQYF.

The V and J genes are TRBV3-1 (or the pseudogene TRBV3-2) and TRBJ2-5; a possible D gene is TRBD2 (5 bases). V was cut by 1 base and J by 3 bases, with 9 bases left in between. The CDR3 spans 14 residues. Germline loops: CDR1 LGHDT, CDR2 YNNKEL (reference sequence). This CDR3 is CASSQVAPKETQYF. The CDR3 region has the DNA TGTGCCAGCAGCCAAGTAGCGCCCAAAGAGACCCAGTACTTC.

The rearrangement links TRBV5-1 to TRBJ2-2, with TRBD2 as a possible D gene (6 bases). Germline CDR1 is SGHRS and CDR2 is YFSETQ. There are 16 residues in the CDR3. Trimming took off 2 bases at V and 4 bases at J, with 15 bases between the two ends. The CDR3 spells CASSFARGFTTGELFF. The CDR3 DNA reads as TGCGCCAGCAGCTTTGCCCGGGGGTTTACCACCGGGGAGCTGTTTTTT.

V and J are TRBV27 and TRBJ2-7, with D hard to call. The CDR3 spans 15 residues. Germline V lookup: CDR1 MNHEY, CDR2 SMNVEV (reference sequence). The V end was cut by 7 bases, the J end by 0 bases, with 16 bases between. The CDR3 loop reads CASTSYHSGSYEQYF. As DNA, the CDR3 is TGTGCCAGCACCTCGTACCACAGTGGCTCCTACGAGCAGTACTTC.

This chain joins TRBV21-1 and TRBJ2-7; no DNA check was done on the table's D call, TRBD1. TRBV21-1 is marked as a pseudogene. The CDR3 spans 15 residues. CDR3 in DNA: TGTGCCAGCAGCAACAGTCAGGGGGTCTCCTACGAGCAGTACTTC. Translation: CASSNSQGVSYEQYF.

This chain's CDR3 is CASSSGQGTYNEQFF. CDR3 in DNA: TGTGCCAGCAGCTCTGGACAGGGGACCTACAATGAGCAGTTCTTC. The chain is built from TRBV5-4 and TRBJ2-1; 9 nucleotides match TRBD1. This CDR3 contains 15 residues. The junction had 3 bases not matched to a gene; V was cut back by 3 bases and J by 2 bases. Germline V gives CDR1 SGHNT, CDR2 YYREEE (reference sequence).

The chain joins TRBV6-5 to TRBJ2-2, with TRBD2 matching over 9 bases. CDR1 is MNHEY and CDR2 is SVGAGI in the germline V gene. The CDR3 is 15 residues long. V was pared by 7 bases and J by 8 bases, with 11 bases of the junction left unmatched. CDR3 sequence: CASIASGIYLGELFF. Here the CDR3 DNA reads TGTGCCAGCATAGCTAGCGGGATATATCTGGGGGAGCTGTTTTTT.

The CDR3 sequence is CANRDRGTDTQYF. The CDR3 coding sequence is TGTGCAAACCGGGACAGGGGCACAGATACGCAGTATTTT. This chain connects TRBV30 to TRBJ2-3, with 9 bases that match TRBD1. Germline CDR1 is GTSNPN and CDR2 is SVGIG (reference sequence). This CDR3 is built from 13 residues.

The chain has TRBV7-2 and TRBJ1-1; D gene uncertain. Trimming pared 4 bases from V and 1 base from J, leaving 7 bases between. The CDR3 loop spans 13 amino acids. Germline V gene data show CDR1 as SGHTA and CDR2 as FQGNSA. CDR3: CASSSQRNTEAFF. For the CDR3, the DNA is TGTGCCAGCAGCTCACAGAGGAACACTGAAGCTTTCTTT.

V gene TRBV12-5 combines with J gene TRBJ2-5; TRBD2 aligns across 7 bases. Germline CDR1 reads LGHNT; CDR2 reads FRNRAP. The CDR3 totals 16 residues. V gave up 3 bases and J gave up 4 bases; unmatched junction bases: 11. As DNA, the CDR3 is TGTGCTAGTGGTTTAGGTACGGGACTAATAGGAGAGACCCAGTACTTC. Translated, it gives CASGLGTGLIGETQYF. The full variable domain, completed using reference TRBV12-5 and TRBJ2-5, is DARVTQTPRHKVTEMGQEVTMRCQPILGHNTVFWYRQTMMQGLELLAYFRNRAPLDDSGMPKDRFSAEMPDATLATLKIQPSEPRDSAVYFCASGLGTGLIGETQYFGPGTRLLVL.

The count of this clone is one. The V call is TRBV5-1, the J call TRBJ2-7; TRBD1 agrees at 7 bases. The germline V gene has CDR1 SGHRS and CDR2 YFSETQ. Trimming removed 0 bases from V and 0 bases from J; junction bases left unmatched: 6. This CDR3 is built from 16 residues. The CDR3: CASSLGRQGPSYEQYF. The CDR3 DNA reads TGCGCCAGCAGCTTGGGTCGACAGGGACCCTCCTACGAGCAGTACTTC.

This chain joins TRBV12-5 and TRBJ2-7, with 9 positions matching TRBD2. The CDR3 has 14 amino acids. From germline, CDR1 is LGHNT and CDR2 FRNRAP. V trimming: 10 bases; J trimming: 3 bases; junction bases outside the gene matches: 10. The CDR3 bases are TGTGCTACCGCAGAAGTTAGCGGGAGCTACGAGCAGTACTTC. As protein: CATAEVSGSYEQYF.

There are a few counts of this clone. The CDR3 is CATSERTGINNEQFF. The CDR3, as DNA: TGTGCCACCAGTGAGCGTACCGGGATCAACAATGAGCAGTTCTTC. The chain couples TRBV24-1 to TRBJ2-1; D perhaps matches TRBD2 (5 bases). CDR1 and CDR2 (germline): KGHDR, SFDVKD. The CDR3 is 15 residues long. V lost 4 bases to trimming and J lost 5 bases, with 14 bases between them.

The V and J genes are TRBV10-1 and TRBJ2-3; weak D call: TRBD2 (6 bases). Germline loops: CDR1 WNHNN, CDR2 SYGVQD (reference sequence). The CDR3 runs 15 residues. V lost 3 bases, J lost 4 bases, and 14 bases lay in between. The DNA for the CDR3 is TGCGCCAGCAGTGACTACGTTGGAGGGGCAGATACGCAGTATTTT. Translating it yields CASSDYVGGADTQYF.

DNA of the CDR3: TGCAGTGCTAGTCGCATCGGGAGCACCGGGGAGCTGTTTTTT. Translated, it gives CSASRIGSTGELFF. J is TRBJ2-2 and V is TRBV20-1, with a tentative D call TRBD2 (6 bases). Germline-derived CDR1 and CDR2 are DFQATT and SNEGSKA (reference sequence). V lost 3 bases, J lost 4 bases, and 12 bases lay in between. The CDR3 runs 14 residues.

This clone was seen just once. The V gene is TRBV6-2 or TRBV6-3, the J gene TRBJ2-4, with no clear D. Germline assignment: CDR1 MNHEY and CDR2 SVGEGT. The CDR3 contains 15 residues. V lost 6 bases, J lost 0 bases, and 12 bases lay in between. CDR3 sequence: CASSPETLAKNIQYF. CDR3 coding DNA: TGTGCCAGCAGCCCGGAGACCCTAGCCAAAAACATTCAGTACTTC.

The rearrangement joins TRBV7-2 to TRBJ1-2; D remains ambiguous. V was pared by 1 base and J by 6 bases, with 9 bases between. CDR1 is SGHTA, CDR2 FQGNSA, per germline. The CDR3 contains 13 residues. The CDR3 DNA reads TGTGCCAGCAGCTTAGGGGGAGGTGATGGCTACACCTTC. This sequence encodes CASSLGGGDGYTF.

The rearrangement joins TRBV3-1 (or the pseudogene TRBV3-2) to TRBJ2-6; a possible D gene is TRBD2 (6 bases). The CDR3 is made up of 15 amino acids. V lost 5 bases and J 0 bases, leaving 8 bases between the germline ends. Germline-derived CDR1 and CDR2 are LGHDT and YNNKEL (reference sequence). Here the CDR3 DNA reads TGTGCCAGCAGCGGGGGGTTCTCTGGGGCCAACGTCCTGACTTTC. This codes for CASSGGFSGANVLTF.

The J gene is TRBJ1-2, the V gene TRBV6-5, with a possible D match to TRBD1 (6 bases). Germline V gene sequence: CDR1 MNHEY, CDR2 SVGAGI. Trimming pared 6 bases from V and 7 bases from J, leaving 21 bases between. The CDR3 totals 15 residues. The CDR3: CASSQWMTGLSGYTF. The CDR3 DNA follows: TGTGCCAGCAGCCAGTGGATGACAGGTCTCAGTGGCTACACCTTC.

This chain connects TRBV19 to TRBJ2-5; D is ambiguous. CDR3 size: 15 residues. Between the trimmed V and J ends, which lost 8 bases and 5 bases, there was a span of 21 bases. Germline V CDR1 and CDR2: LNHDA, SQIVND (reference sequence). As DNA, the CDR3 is TGTGCCAGTCGGAAAGGAACTACTGTACTCGAGACCCAGTACTTC. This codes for CASRKGTTVLETQYF.

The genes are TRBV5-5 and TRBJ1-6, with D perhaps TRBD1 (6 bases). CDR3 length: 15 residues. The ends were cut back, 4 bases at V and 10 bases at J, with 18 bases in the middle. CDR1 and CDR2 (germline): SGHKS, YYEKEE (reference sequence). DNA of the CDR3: TGTGCCAGCAGCCTCACGAGGGAGGGGGTGTCACCCCTCCACTTT. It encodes CASSLTREGVSPLHF.

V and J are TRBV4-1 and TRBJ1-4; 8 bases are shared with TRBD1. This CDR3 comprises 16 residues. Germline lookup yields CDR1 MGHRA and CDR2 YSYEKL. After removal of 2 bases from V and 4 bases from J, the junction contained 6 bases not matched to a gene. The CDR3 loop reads CASSQPQGVLNEKLFF. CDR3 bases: TGCGCCAGCAGCCAACCACAGGGGGTTCTTAATGAAAAACTGTTTTTT.

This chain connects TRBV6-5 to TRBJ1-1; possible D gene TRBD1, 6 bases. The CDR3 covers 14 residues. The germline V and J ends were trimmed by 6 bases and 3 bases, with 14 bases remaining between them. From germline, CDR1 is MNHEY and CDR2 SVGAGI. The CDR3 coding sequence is TGTGCCAGCAGAGTCCAGAAGGGGGACACTGAAGCTTTCTTT. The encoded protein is CASRVQKGDTEAFF.

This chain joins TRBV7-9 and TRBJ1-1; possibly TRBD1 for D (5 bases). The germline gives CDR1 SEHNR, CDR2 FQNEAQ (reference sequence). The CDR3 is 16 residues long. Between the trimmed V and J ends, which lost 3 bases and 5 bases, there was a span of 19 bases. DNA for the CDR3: TGTGCCAGCAGCTTCTGGGCCACAAGCCAGGGAACTGAAGCTTTCTTT. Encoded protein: CASSFWATSQGTEAFF.

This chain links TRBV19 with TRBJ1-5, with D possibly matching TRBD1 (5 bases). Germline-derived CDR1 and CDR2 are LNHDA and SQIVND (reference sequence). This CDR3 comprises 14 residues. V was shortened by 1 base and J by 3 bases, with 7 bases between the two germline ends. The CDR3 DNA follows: TGTGCCAGTAGTATAGGACAGTTCAATCAGCCCCAGCATTTT. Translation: CASSIGQFNQPQHF.

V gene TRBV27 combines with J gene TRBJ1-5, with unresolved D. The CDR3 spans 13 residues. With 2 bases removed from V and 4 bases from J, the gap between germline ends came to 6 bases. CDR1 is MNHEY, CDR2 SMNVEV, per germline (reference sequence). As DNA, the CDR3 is TGTGCCAGCAGTTTACGAGGGAATCAGCCCCAGCATTTT. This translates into CASSLRGNQPQHF.

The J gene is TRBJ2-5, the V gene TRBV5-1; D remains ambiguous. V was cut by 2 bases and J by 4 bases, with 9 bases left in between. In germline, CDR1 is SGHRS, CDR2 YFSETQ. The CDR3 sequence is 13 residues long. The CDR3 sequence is CASSFSQRETQYF. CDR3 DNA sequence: TGCGCCAGCAGCTTCTCACAGAGAGAGACCCAGTACTTC.